The 19 T cell receptor beta chains in this list originate from one sample, sequenced in a study of blood T cells in healthy people across ages. For the second PCR, which ran for roughly 6 to 11 cycles, a sample-barcoded 5' primer and a J-beta primer mix were used. TCRdb analysed the 5' RACE reads with MiXCR anew, one entry per CDR3 protein. The table lists some 710,000 distinct CDR3 sequences, about 47% of them singletons. Sequenced input: blood. Source of these receptors: a man aged 80 or over in good health.

The genes are TRBV30 and TRBJ2-7; possibly TRBD1 or TRBD2 for D (5 bases each). Germline-derived CDR1 and CDR2 are GTSNPN and SVGIG (reference sequence). CDR3 size: 14 residues. V lost 3 bases, J lost 7 bases, and 19 bases lay in between. In DNA, the CDR3 is TGTGCCTGGAGACGGCTAGCTGGGGCTATTGAGCAGTACTTC. This encodes CAWRRLAGAIEQYF. Together with reference TRBV30 and TRBJ2-7, the CDR3 gives the full variable domain: SQTIHQWPATLVQPVGSPLSLECTVEGTSNPNLYWYRQAAGRGLQLLFYSVGIGQISSEVPQNLSASRPQDRQFILSSKKLLLSDSGFYLCAWRRLAGAIEQYFGPGTRLTVT.

This clonotype was picked up many times. V is TRBV7-9 and J is TRBJ2-1, with 9 bases fitting TRBD2. The CDR3 totals 14 residues. V lost 5 bases to trimming and J lost 5 bases; unmatched junction nucleotides: 4. Germline CDR1 SEHNR, CDR2 FQNEAQ (reference sequence). The CDR3 coding sequence is TGTGCCAGCAGCCGTAGCGGGGGAGACAATGAGCAGTTCTTC. Its translation: CASSRSGGDNEQFF. Combining the CDR3 with reference TRBV7-9 and TRBJ2-1 gives the whole variable domain DTGVSQNPRHKITKRGQNVTFRCDPISEHNRLYWYRQTLGQGPEFLTYFQNEAQLEKSRLLSDRFSAERPKGSFSTLEIQRTEQGDSAMYLCASSRSGGDNEQFFGPGTRLTVL.

This chain connects TRBV7-9 to TRBJ2-7; a weak D match, TRBD1 (6 bases). Germline V gives CDR1 SEHNR, CDR2 FQNEAQ (reference sequence). With 3 bases removed from V and 6 bases from J, the gap between germline ends came to 21 bases. The CDR3 sequence is 16 residues long. CDR3 residues: CASSLSSGTPRSEQYF. The CDR3 coding sequence is TGTGCCAGCAGCTTGTCATCCGGGACACCACGAAGCGAGCAGTACTTC.

The chain uses TRBV3-1 and TRBJ1-4, with D uncertain. CDR3 length: 15 amino acids. Deletions cut 4 bases from V and 8 bases from J, with 17 bases between. Germline lookup yields CDR1 LGHDT and CDR2 YNNKEL (reference sequence). The CDR3 protein is CASSRNPSRGEKLFF. In DNA, the CDR3 is TGTGCCAGCAGCCGTAACCCGTCCCGAGGCGAAAAACTGTTTTTT.

CDR3 in DNA: TGTGCCAGCGTTAGTATCGGGAGGGTCGAGACCCAGTTCTTC. This encodes CASVSIGRVETQFF. V is TRBV2 and J is TRBJ2-1, with 8 bases aligning to TRBD2. The CDR3 loop spans 14 amino acids. CDR1 and CDR2 (germline): SNHLY, FYNNEI. The J segment lost 13 bases and the V segment lost 8 bases, leaving 16 bases of the junction unmatched.

The chain employs TRBV7-9 and TRBJ2-2, with 9 bases identical to TRBD1. This CDR3 region has 15 residues. In germline, CDR1 is SEHNR, CDR2 FQNEAQ (reference sequence). J was trimmed by 6 bases and V by 5 bases; bases with no gene match: 7. DNA of the CDR3: TGTGCCAGCAGCCCCCGGGACAGGGAGTCCGGGGAGCTGTTTTTT. Its protein product is CASSPRDRESGELFF.

This clonotype was observed a handful of times. The genes are TRBV20-1 and TRBJ2-1, with 8 bases identical to TRBD2. The CDR3 is made up of 15 amino acids. Germline values: CDR1 DFQATT, CDR2 SNEGSKA (reference sequence). The J segment lost 5 bases and the V segment lost 1 base, leaving 7 bases of the junction unmatched. The CDR3 DNA reads as TGCAGTGCTAGAGCCCCGGCTAGCGGGCACAATGAGCAGTTCTTC. Residues: CSARAPASGHNEQFF.

Remarks on this clonotype: A read error may explain this, as a much larger clone is one base away. The chain uses TRBV7-2 and TRBJ2-7, with no clear D. CDR3 length: 13 amino acids. Per the germline V gene, CDR1 is SGHTA and CDR2 is FQGNSA. Trimming stripped 8 bases from V and 2 bases from J, with 13 bases between. The CDR3 spells CASGTRTTYEQYF. In nucleotides, the CDR3 is TGTGCCAGCGGCACACGGACCACCTACGAGCAGTACTTC.

The rearrangement joins TRBV5-1 to TRBJ2-7, with D uncertain. The V end lost 2 bases, the J end lost 5 bases, and 8 bases lay between the germline ends. The CDR3 is 12 residues long. Per the germline V gene, CDR1 is SGHRS and CDR2 is YFSETQ. The CDR3 is CASSLLRNEQYF. DNA for the CDR3: TGCGCCAGCAGCTTACTTCGTAACGAGCAGTACTTC.

This clonotype was detected a few times. This rearrangement joins TRBV6-2 or TRBV6-3 to TRBJ2-5, with D uncertain. CDR3 length: 13 amino acids. CDR1 MNHEY and CDR2 SVGEGT come from the germline V gene. Between the trimmed V and J ends, which lost 5 bases and 2 bases, there was a span of 9 bases. The CDR3 coding sequence is TGTGCCAGCAGTCCCAGGATGCAAGAGACCCAGTACTTC. Encoded protein: CASSPRMQETQYF.

V gene TRBV29-1 combines with J gene TRBJ2-5; D unclear. Trimming shortened V by 7 bases and J by 2 bases, and 5 bases separated the two germline ends. The CDR3 totals 10 residues. In germline, CDR1 is SQVTM, CDR2 ANQGSEA. DNA of the CDR3: TGCAGCGCAGAACAAGAGACCCAGTACTTC. Translation gives CSAEQETQYF.

The J gene is TRBJ1-1, the V gene TRBV6-2 or TRBV6-3, with D unresolved. V lost 6 bases and J 0 bases, leaving 11 bases between the germline ends. Per the germline V gene, CDR1 is MNHEY and CDR2 is SVGEGT. This CDR3 region has 14 residues. The DNA for the CDR3 is TGTGCCAGCAGCGAGATAACAGTGAACACTGAAGCTTTCTTT. Translation: CASSEITVNTEAFF.

This clonotype turned up a few times. The chain links TRBV4-2 to TRBJ2-6; perhaps TRBD2 as D (5 bases). V shed 0 bases and J shed 0 bases, with 9 bases lying between them. The CDR3 runs to 17 residues. Germline-derived CDR1 and CDR2 are LGHNA and YNFKEQ. The CDR3 here is CASSQDGSNSGANVLTF. The CDR3 coding sequence is TGTGCCAGCAGCCAAGATGGGAGTAACTCTGGGGCCAACGTCCTGACTTTC.

The gene calls are TRBV5-1 and TRBJ2-1, with TRBD2 matching 11 bases. J gave up 9 bases and V 4 bases, and 9 bases lay outside the gene matches. The CDR3 runs 15 residues. Germline CDR1 and CDR2: SGHRS and YFSETQ. The chain's CDR3 is CASSQTLAGGLEQFF. CDR3 bases: TGCGCCAGCAGCCAGACCCTAGCGGGGGGCCTTGAGCAGTTCTTC.

The V gene is TRBV5-1, the J gene TRBJ1-1, with D perhaps matching TRBD1 (6 bases). Trimming cost V 3 bases and J 0 bases, with 9 bases left between them. In germline, CDR1 is SGHRS, CDR2 YFSETQ. CDR3 size: 14 residues. As DNA, the CDR3 is TGCGCCAGCAGCTCGGACAGCATGAACACTGAAGCTTTCTTT. Translated, it gives CASSSDSMNTEAFF.

This clonotype was counted a few times. The chain employs TRBV6-1 and TRBJ1-4; D unresolved. The germline V gene encodes CDR1 MNHNS and CDR2 SASEGT. There are 13 residues in the CDR3. V was trimmed by 0 bases and J by 8 bases, leaving 7 bases between them. In DNA, the CDR3 is TGTGCCAGCAGTGAAGCAGGGCGGGAAAAACTGTTTTTT. Its protein is CASSEAGREKLFF.

This chain joins TRBV6-5 and TRBJ1-1; no clear D. The CDR3 is 15 residues long. V was pared by 6 bases and J by 1 base, with 15 bases between. Germline V gives CDR1 MNHEY, CDR2 SVGAGI. The DNA for the CDR3 is TGTGCCAGCAGGTCCGGGTTTGGGGAGAACACTGAAGCTTTCTTT. Encoded protein: CASRSGFGENTEAFF.

The chain carries TRBV28 and TRBJ2-5; D remains ambiguous. The CDR3 extends over 12 amino acids. Per the germline V gene, CDR1 is MDHEN and CDR2 is SYDVKM. Trimming took off 2 bases at V and 11 bases at J, with 12 bases between the two ends. CDR3 amino acids: CASSLGRTPQYF. As DNA, the CDR3 is TGTGCCAGCAGTTTAGGCCGGACGCCACAGTACTTC.

The CDR3 region is CASSLTEYTDTQYF. Written as DNA, the CDR3 is TGTGCCAGCAGCTTGACGGAATACACAGATACGCAGTATTTT. The J gene is TRBJ2-3, the V gene TRBV5-6; D is unresolved. In germline, CDR1 is SGHDT, CDR2 YYEEEE. The ends were cut back, 1 base at V and 2 bases at J, with 8 bases in the middle. The CDR3 extends over 14 amino acids.